This T cell receptor (beta chain) was found in a study of PD-1 blockade in classical Hodgkin lymphoma. Points from the study as a whole: Possible causes of repertoire differences, disease activity or prior therapy, remain undefined. Baseline diversity in complete responders resembled that of newly diagnosed patients. According to reports, newly diagnosed patients had lower baseline TCR diversity than healthy donors, and relapsed/refractory patients had lower baseline TCR diversity still.

Worth noting for this clone: The antigen is undetermined.

TCRdb's table, derived via immunoSEQ multiplex PCR, lists solely in-frame clones and lacks some. The sample lists 25,000 to 30,000 clones, 60% to 75% seen once, with 3% to 4% in the top ten. This CDR3 contains 14 residues. The germline gives CDR1 LNHDA, CDR2 SQIVND (reference sequence). Trimming removed 3 bases from V and 2 bases from J; junction bases left unmatched: 2. Every patient experienced relapse after autologous stem cell transplantation, and brentuximab vedotin exposure varied. The chain has TRBV19 and TRBJ2-3, with TRBD2 matching 7 bases. The clonotype originates from a human donor with classical Hodgkin lymphoma. Sequencing used peripheral blood mononuclear cells (PBMCs), obtained before the second cycle of nivolumab. CDR3 sequence: CASSIRLATDTQYF. The CDR3 DNA is TGTGCCAGTAGTATTAGACTAGCCACAGATACGCAGTATTTT.